This T cell receptor beta chain was sequenced in a study of cytomegalovirus exposure and HLA in healthy donors. Study details: Among the 398 donors who were genotyped, approximately 83% fell in the genetic ancestry cluster that is associated with self-reported Caucasian donors.

The germline CDR1 and CDR2 sequences are SGHVS and FQNEAQ. This CDR3 comprises 14 residues. V lost 6 bases, J lost 7 bases, and 11 bases stayed unmatched. PCR was performed using 60 Vbeta and 13 Jbeta primers. TCRdb's table, derived via immunoSEQ multiplex PCR, lists solely in-frame clones and lacks some. The sample has about 210,000 clones, over 60% seen once. Study-wide findings and caveats: Researchers reported that a few CMV-associated chains were confirmed in vitro as CMV antigen-specific. TCR beta sequences reportedly predicted most subjects' HLA-A and HLA-B alleles accurately.

As concerns this clone: Its target is unknown.

The chain is built from TRBV7-8 and TRBJ2-7; 8 bases agree with TRBD1. This TCR derives from a male donor in good health and CMV-seronegative. Material for sequencing was PBMCs. DNA of the CDR3: TGTGCCAGCAGAGGGACAGGAGGTTCCCGGGAGCAGTACTTC. Protein: CASRGTGGSREQYF.